The 8 T cell receptor beta chains presented below share a single source sample, sequenced in a study of beta chain features in type 1 diabetes. TCRB transcripts that were expressed got sequenced, as all of the isolated RNA had been reverse transcribed. This table comes from immunoSEQ multiplex PCR, and its TCRdb copy is limited to in-frame clones, with some not included. The sample includes 400,000 to 550,000 clones, 9.5% to 12% of them seen just once. The sequencing input was naive CD4+ T cells from blood. The receptors originated from a woman under 30 in good health.

This clone was counted between two and nine times. The CDR3 region is CASSLGGTGGNEQYV. The DNA for the CDR3 is TGCGCCAGCAGCTTGGGCGGGACAGGGGGAAACGAGCAGTACGTC. The rearrangement uses TRBV5-1 and TRBJ2-7; 11 bases line up with TRBD1. Germline V gene data show CDR1 as SGHRS and CDR2 as YFSETQ. The CDR3 has 15 amino acids. V was pared by 0 bases and J by 5 bases, with 4 bases of the junction left unmatched.

The V call is TRBV2, the J call TRBJ2-7; 10 positions agree with TRBD2. Germline CDR1 reads SNHLY; CDR2 reads FYNNEI. The CDR3 length is 15 residues. V was pared by 3 bases and J by 6 bases, with 8 bases of the junction left unmatched. The CDR3 nucleotides read TGTGCCAGCAGTGAGAGTAGCGGGAGGATGGTCGAGCAGTACTTC. Encoded protein: CASSESSGRMVEQYF.

The chain combines TRBV7-3 with TRBJ2-1; TRBD2 matches 16 bases. After removal of 1 base from V and 10 bases from J, the junction contained 10 bases not matched to a gene. The CDR3 is made up of 18 amino acids. Germline V CDR1 and CDR2: SGHTA, FQGTGA. CDR3 in amino acids: CASSLKPGTSGGAREQFF. CDR3 sequence (DNA): TGTGCCAGCAGCTTAAAACCCGGGACTAGCGGGGGGGCCCGAGAGCAGTTCTTC.

The chain employs TRBV4-2 and TRBJ2-2; D unclear. The ends were cut back, 1 base at V and 4 bases at J, with 7 bases in the middle. Germline CDR1 and CDR2: LGHNA and YNFKEQ. The CDR3 length is 14 residues. CDR3 bases: TGTGCCAGCAGCCAAGGGGTGTTCACCGGGGAGCTGTTTTTT. Amino acid sequence: CASSQGVFTGELFF.

The V and J genes are TRBV29-1 and TRBJ2-1, with TRBD2 matching over 14 bases. The V and J ends lost 4 bases and 3 bases, in that order; junction bases with no gene match: 8. This CDR3 is 17 amino acids long. Germline-derived CDR1 and CDR2 are SQVTM and ANQGSEA. The CDR3 DNA is TGCAGCGTTGGGAGCCAGACTAGCGGGAGGGACTACAATGAGCAGTTCTTC. This sequence encodes CSVGSQTSGRDYNEQFF.

This clone was seen a few times. The rearrangement uses TRBV9 and TRBJ1-4, with a weak D call TRBD1 (5 bases). Trimming cost V 3 bases and J 4 bases, with 13 bases left between them. Germline CDR1 is SGDLS and CDR2 is YYNGEE. The CDR3 extends over 15 amino acids. CDR3 DNA: TGTGCCAGCAGCGGTTACGTAGGGGATAATGAAAAACTGTTTTTT. Its protein product is CASSGYVGDNEKLFF. Variable domain in full (rest from reference TRBV9 and TRBJ1-4): DSGVTQTPKHLITATGQRVTLRCSPRSGDLSVYWYQQSLDQGLQFLIQYYNGEERAKGNILERFSAQQFPDLHSELNLSSLELGDSALYFCASSGYVGDNEKLFFGSGTQLSVL.

There are a few counts of this clone. The chain joins TRBV7-3 to TRBJ1-1, with unresolved D. Germline lookup yields CDR1 SGHTA and CDR2 FQGTGA. V lost 2 bases to trimming and J lost 0 bases, with 10 bases between them. The CDR3 sequence is 15 residues long. The CDR3 sequence is CASSLLGGVNTEAFF. The DNA for the CDR3 is TGTGCCAGCAGCTTACTGGGTGGGGTGAACACTGAAGCTTTCTTT.

This clone has more than one count but fewer than ten. The J gene is TRBJ2-7, the V gene TRBV10-3, with a weak D call TRBD1 (6 bases). Germline CDR1 and CDR2: ENHRY and SYGVKD. The CDR3 has 12 amino acids. The V and J ends lost 4 bases and 6 bases respectively, with 10 bases between them. In DNA, the CDR3 is TGTGCCATCAGTGGACAGGCCTCCGAGCAGTACTTC. Translated: CAISGQASEQYF.